This T cell receptor (beta chain) was observed in a study of blood T cell repertoires in COVID-19. Across the whole study: The study drew acute and convalescent COVID-19 samples from the United States, Italy and Spain. In each case, the material was cDNA or gDNA derived from T cells, B-cell-depleted T cells, or PBMCs.

This clone appeared once. Methods used by the authors: Reference gene primer amplification gave estimated nucleated cell counts. The method was immunoSEQ multiplex PCR; TCRdb's version includes in-frame clones alone and lacks a portion of them. V and J calls and clone size come straight from that table; D and trimming were deduced from the DNA. The table includes roughly 200,000 clones, about 85% detected once. CDR1 and CDR2 (germline): SGHDN, FVKESK. CDR3 length: 15 amino acids. V lost 1 base to trimming and J lost 0 bases, with 7 bases between them. This TCR was recovered from a woman of 80 years or more with acute or convalescent COVID-19. The V and J genes are TRBV14 and TRBJ1-3; D ambiguous. The sequenced sample consisted of peripheral blood. The CDR3 sequence is CASSQGVSSGNTIYF. CDR3 bases: TGTGCCAGCAGCCAAGGAGTTAGCTCTGGAAACACCATATATTTT.